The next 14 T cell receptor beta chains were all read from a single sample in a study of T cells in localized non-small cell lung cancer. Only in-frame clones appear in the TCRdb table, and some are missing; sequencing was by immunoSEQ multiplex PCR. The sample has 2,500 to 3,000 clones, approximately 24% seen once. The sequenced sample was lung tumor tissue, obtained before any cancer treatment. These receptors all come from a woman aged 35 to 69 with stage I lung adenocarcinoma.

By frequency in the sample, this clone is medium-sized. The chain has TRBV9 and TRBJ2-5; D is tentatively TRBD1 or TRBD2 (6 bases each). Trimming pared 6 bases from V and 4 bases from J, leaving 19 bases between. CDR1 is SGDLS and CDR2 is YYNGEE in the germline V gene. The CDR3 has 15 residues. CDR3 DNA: TGTGCCAGCAAAGGGGGGCTAACAGGGTTAGAGACCCAGTACTTC. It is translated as CASKGGLTGLETQYF. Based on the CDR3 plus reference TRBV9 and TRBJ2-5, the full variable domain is DSGVTQTPKHLITATGQRVTLRCSPRSGDLSVYWYQQSLDQGLQFLIQYYNGEERAKGNILERFSAQQFPDLHSELNLSSLELGDSALYFCASKGGLTGLETQYFGPGTRLLVL.

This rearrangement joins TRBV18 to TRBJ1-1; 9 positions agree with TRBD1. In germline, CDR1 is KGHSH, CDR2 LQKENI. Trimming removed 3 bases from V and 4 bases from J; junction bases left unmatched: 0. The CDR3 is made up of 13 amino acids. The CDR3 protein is CASSPTGGTEAFF. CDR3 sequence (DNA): TGTGCCAGCTCACCGACAGGGGGCACTGAAGCTTTCTTT.

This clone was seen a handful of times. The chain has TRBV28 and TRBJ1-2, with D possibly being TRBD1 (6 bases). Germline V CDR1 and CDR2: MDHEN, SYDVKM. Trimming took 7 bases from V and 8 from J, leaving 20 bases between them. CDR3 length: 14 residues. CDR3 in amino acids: CASTPAQGSDGYTF. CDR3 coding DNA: TGTGCCAGCACCCCCGCACAGGGATCGGACGGCTACACCTTC.

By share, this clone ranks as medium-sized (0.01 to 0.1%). The DNA of the CDR3 is TGTGCCAGCAGCTTCGGAGTGGGGGAGAACACTGAAGCTTTCTTT. Its translation is CASSFGVGENTEAFF. The chain joins TRBV11-3 to TRBJ1-1, with a possible D match to TRBD1 (5 bases). V lost 3 bases and J lost 1, with 12 bases in between. Germline loops: CDR1 SGHNT, CDR2 YENEEA. This CDR3 is built from 15 residues.

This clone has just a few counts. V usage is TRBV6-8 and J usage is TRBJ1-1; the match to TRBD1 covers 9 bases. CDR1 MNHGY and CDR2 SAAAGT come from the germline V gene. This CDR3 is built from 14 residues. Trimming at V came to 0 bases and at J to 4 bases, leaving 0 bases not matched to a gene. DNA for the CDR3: TGTGCCAGCAGTTACTCGACAGGGGGCACTGAAGCTTTCTTT. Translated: CASSYSTGGTEAFF.

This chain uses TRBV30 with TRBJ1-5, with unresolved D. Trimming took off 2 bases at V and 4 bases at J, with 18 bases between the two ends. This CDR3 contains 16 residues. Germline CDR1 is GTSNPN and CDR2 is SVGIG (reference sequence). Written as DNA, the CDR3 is TGTGCCTGGAGTTCGAGATGGGGAACAGCTAATCAGCCCCAGCATTTT. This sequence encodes CAWSSRWGTANQPQHF.

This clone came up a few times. The CDR3 loop is CASSFGGNTGELFF. The CDR3 region has the DNA TGTGCCAGCAGCTTCGGGGGTAACACCGGGGAGCTGTTTTTT. The chain carries TRBV11-3 and TRBJ2-2; D is possibly TRBD2 (6 bases). Looked up from germline, CDR1 is SGHNT and CDR2 is YENEEA. V was trimmed by 3 bases and J by 2 bases, leaving 7 bases between them. This CDR3 region has 14 residues.

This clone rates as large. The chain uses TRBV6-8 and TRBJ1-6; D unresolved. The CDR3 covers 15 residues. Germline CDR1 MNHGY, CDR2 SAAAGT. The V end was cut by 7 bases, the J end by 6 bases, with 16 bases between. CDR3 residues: CASKESVSGNSPLHF. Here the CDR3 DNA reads TGTGCCAGCAAGGAGTCGGTATCGGGTAATTCACCCCTCCACTTT.

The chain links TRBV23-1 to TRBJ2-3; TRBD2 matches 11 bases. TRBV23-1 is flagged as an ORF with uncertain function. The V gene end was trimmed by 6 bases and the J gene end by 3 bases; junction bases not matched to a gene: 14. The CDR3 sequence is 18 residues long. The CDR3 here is CASSNKHGTSGSTDTQYF. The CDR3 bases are TGCGCCAGCAGCAATAAACATGGGACTAGCGGATCGACAGATACGCAGTATTTT.

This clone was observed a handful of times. The CDR3 coding sequence is TGTGCCAGCAGCTTGGCCCGGCTAGCGGGAGATACAGATACGCAGTATTTT. It is translated as CASSLARLAGDTDTQYF. The chain joins TRBV11-3 to TRBJ2-3; TRBD2 agrees at 10 bases. CDR1 and CDR2 from the germline V gene are SGHNT and YENEEA. Germline trimming cut 3 bases from V and 3 bases from J; bases unmatched to any gene: 9. This CDR3 is 17 amino acids long.

CDR3 loop: CASSPGDRGGNTIYF. The CDR3 nucleotides are TGTGCCAGCAGCCCAGGGGACAGGGGGGGAAACACCATATATTTT. The chain links TRBV28 to TRBJ1-3; 11 nucleotides align to TRBD1. In germline, CDR1 is MDHEN, CDR2 SYDVKM. The CDR3 has 15 amino acids. Losses at the gene ends were 6 bases for V and 4 bases for J; bases not matched to a gene: 5.

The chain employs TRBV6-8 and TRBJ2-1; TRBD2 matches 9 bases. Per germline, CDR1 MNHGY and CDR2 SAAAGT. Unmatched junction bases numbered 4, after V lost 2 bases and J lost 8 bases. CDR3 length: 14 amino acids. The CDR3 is CASSYIAGVDEQFF. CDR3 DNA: TGTGCCAGCAGTTACATAGCGGGAGTGGATGAGCAGTTCTTC.

CDR3 in amino acids: CATSRNSGGPDTQYF. CDR3 bases: TGTGCCACCAGCAGGAATAGCGGGGGACCAGATACGCAGTATTTT. The chain links TRBV15 to TRBJ2-3, with TRBD2 identical over 9 bases. With V trimmed by 3 bases and J by 4 bases, 5 bases remained unmatched. Germline lookup yields CDR1 LNHNV and CDR2 YYDKDF (reference sequence). The CDR3 totals 15 residues.

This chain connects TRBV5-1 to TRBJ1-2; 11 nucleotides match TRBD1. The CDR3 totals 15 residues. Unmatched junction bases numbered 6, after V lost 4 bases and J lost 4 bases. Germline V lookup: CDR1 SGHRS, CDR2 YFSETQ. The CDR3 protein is CASSETDRGLYGYTF. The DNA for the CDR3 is TGCGCCAGCAGCGAAACGGACAGGGGGCTCTATGGCTACACCTTC.